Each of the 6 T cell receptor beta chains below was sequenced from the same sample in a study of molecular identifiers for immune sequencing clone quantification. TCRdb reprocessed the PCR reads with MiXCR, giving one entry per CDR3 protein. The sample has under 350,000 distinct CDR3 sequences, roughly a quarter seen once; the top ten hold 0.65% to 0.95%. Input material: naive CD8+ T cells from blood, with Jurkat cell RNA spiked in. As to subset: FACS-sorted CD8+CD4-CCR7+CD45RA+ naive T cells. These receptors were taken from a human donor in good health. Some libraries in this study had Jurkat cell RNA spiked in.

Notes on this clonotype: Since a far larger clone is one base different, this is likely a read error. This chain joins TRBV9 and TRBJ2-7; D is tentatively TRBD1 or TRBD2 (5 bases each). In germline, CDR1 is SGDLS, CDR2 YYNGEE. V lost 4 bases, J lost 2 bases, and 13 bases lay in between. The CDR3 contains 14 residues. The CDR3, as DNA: TGTGCCAGCAGCCCGAGGGACGGACCCTACGAGCAGTACTTC. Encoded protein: CASSPRDGPYEQYF.

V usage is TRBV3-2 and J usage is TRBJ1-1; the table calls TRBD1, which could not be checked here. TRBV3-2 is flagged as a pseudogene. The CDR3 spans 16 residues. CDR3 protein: CASTLLGGAVNTEAFF. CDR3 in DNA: TGTGCCAGCACCCTTCTGGGGGGGGCTGTGAACACTGAAGCTTTCTTT.

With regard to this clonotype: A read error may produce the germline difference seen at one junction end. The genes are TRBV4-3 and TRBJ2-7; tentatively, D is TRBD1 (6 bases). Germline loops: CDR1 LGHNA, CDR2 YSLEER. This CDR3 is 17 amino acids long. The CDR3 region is CASSPNPGTSSAYAQYF. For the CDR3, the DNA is TGCGCCAGCAGCCCGAACCCCGGGACATCTTCAGCCTACGCGCAGTACTTC.

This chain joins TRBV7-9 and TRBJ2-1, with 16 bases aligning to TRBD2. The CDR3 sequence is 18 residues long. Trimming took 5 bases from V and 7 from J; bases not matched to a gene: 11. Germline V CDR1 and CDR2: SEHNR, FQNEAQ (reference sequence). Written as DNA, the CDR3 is TGTGCCAGCAGCATATTGGGACTAGCGGGAGGGCCGGAGAATGAGCAGTTCTTC. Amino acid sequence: CASSILGLAGGPENEQFF.

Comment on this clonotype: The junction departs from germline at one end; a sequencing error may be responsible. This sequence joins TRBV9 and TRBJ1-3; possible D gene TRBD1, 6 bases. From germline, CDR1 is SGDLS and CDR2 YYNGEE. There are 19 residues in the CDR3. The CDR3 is CASSSSGTPGTRRGNTIYF. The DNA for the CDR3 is TGTGCCAGCAGCTCAAGTGGGACTCCCGGGACAAGGCGAGGAAACACCATATACTTT.

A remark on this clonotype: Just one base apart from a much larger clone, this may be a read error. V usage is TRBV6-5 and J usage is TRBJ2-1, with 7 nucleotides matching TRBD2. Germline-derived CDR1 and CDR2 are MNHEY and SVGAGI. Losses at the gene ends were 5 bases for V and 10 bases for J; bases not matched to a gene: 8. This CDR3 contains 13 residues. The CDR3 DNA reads TGTGCCAGCAGTAAAACGGGAGGTAAAGAGCAGTTCTTC. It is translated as CASSKTGGKEQFF.